A selection of T cell receptor beta chains follows, all from one sample in a study of blood T cells in healthy people across ages. From the 5' RACE reads, TCRdb called clonotypes with MiXCR, one entry per CDR3 protein. The profile shows about a million distinct CDR3 sequences, 30% to 40% of them singletons. Sequencing was done on a sample of blood. The receptor set was obtained from a man aged 18 to 30 in good health. Both conserved end residues are part of each CDR3. A D gene is named only where the DNA matches it firmly. For some rows the clone size is stated as once, few or many, or as a class when expanded; others skip it.

v_gene: TRBV15; abundance: many; j_gene: TRBJ1-2; d_gene: .; CDR3nt: TGTGCCACCAGCAGAGTCGAACAGGGAAACTATGGCTACACCTTC; CDR3aa: CATSRVEQGNYGYTF
v_gene: TRBV12-3/TRBV12-4; abundance: .; j_gene: TRBJ1-5; d_gene: .; CDR3nt: TGTGCCAGCAGTTTGTTGGGACCTTATAGCAATCAGCCCCAGCATTTT; CDR3aa: CASSLLGPYSNQPQHF
v_gene: TRBV10-2; abundance: .; j_gene: TRBJ2-5; d_gene: .; CDR3nt: TGCGCCGGCAGTGACTTGGCGGGGGAGACCCAGTACTTC; CDR3aa: CAGSDLAGETQYF
v_gene: TRBV11-2; abundance: .; j_gene: TRBJ2-3; d_gene: TRBD1; CDR3nt: TGTGCCAGCAGTGATACAGGGGGCGATACGCAGTATTTT; CDR3aa: CASSDTGGDTQYF
v_gene: TRBV30; abundance: .; j_gene: TRBJ1-4; d_gene: TRBD1; CDR3nt: TGTGCCTGGCGCCGGGACAGGGGGAATGAAAAACTGTTTTTT; CDR3aa: CAWRRDRGNEKLFF
v_gene: TRBV9; abundance: .; j_gene: TRBJ2-3; d_gene: .; CDR3nt: TGTGCCAGCAGCGTAGCTACTGGGGCTTATACGCAGTATTTT; CDR3aa: CASSVATGAYTQYF
v_gene: TRBV12-3/TRBV12-4; abundance: .; j_gene: TRBJ1-1; d_gene: .; CDR3nt: TGTGCCAGCACCCTGGGACCGTTGAACACTGAAGCTTTCTTT; CDR3aa: CASTLGPLNTEAFF
v_gene: TRBV5-1; abundance: few; j_gene: TRBJ2-6; d_gene: .; CDR3nt: TGCGCCAGCAGCGAGAGCGTCTCTGGGGCCAACGTCCTGACTTTC; CDR3aa: CASSESVSGANVLTF
v_gene: TRBV10-3; abundance: .; j_gene: TRBJ1-1; d_gene: .; CDR3nt: TGTGCCATCAGTGCGACAGAGAACACTGAAGCTTTCTTT; CDR3aa: CAISATENTEAFF
v_gene: TRBV7-2; abundance: many; j_gene: TRBJ2-7; d_gene: TRBD2; CDR3nt: TGTGCCAGCAGCTTTCTAGCGGGAGTAATTCCCTACGCGCAGTACTTC; CDR3aa: CASSFLAGVIPYAQYF
v_gene: TRBV5-1; abundance: .; j_gene: TRBJ1-2; d_gene: TRBD1; CDR3nt: TGCGCCAGCAGCCCCTCGGGACAGTTTGACTATGGCTACACCTTC; CDR3aa: CASSPSGQFDYGYTF
v_gene: TRBV27; abundance: .; j_gene: TRBJ1-2; d_gene: .; CDR3nt: TGTGCCAGCAGTGCGGAACTCCTCTATGGCTACACCTTC; CDR3aa: CASSAELLYGYTF
v_gene: TRBV7-2; abundance: once; j_gene: TRBJ1-4; d_gene: TRBD1; CDR3nt: TGTGCCAGCACTGGACAGGGAGGGCATGAAAAACTGTTTTTT; CDR3aa: CASTGQGGHEKLFF
v_gene: TRBV20-1; abundance: .; j_gene: TRBJ2-2; d_gene: .; CDR3nt: TGCAGTGCTAGATGGCCCGGGAGATCGAACACCGGGGAGCTGTTTTTT; CDR3aa: CSARWPGRSNTGELFF
v_gene: TRBV12-3/TRBV12-4; abundance: few; j_gene: TRBJ2-5; d_gene: TRBD2; CDR3nt: TGTGCCAGCAGGGTTAGCGGGGTACAAGAGACCCAGTACTTC; CDR3aa: CASRVSGVQETQYF
v_gene: TRBV4-3; abundance: .; j_gene: TRBJ2-7; d_gene: .; CDR3nt: TGCGCCAGCAGCCAAGATGTTATTTCTAGGGGTTCTTACAATGAGCAGTACTTC; CDR3aa: CASSQDVISRGSYNEQYF
v_gene: TRBV4-3; abundance: many; j_gene: TRBJ2-7; d_gene: TRBD2; CDR3nt: TGCGCCAGCAGCCCTAGCGGGGCCTATTACGAGCAGTACTTC; CDR3aa: CASSPSGAYYEQYF
v_gene: TRBV18; abundance: .; j_gene: TRBJ1-1; d_gene: .; CDR3nt: TGTGCCAGCTCACCACCTGCGAGGACAGAAGCTTTCTTT; CDR3aa: CASSPPARTEAFF
v_gene: TRBV7-9; abundance: .; j_gene: TRBJ2-1; d_gene: .; CDR3nt: TGTGCCAGCAGCTCCGGAGGGGGGATAGACCCCCATGAGCAGTTCTTC; CDR3aa: CASSSGGGIDPHEQFF
v_gene: TRBV27; abundance: .; j_gene: TRBJ2-3; d_gene: TRBD2; CDR3nt: TGTGCCAGCAGTCTTCTAGCGGGGGTCCAAAGCACAGATACGCAGTATTTT; CDR3aa: CASSLLAGVQSTDTQYF
v_gene: TRBV7-2; abundance: few; j_gene: TRBJ1-1; d_gene: .; CDR3nt: TGTGCCAGCAGCTTAGGGCCGGACACTGAAGCTTTCTTT; CDR3aa: CASSLGPDTEAFF
v_gene: TRBV7-2; abundance: .; j_gene: TRBJ2-2; d_gene: TRBD1; CDR3nt: TGTGCCAGCAGCTCTCACAGGGGCACCGGGGAGCTGTTTTTT; CDR3aa: CASSSHRGTGELFF
v_gene: TRBV28; abundance: .; j_gene: TRBJ1-1; d_gene: .; CDR3nt: TGTGCCAGCAGTCTGACCCCACTGGAAGCTTTCTTT; CDR3aa: CASSLTPLEAFF
v_gene: TRBV7-2; abundance: .; j_gene: TRBJ2-4; d_gene: .; CDR3nt: TGTGCCAGCAGCTTAGCAATCACGTACGGACAAAACATTCAGTACTTC; CDR3aa: CASSLAITYGQNIQYF
v_gene: TRBV9; abundance: once; j_gene: TRBJ2-3; d_gene: TRBD2; CDR3nt: TGTGCCAGCAGCGTTAGCGGGGGAAATACGCAGTATTTT; CDR3aa: CASSVSGGNTQYF
v_gene: TRBV20-1; abundance: few; j_gene: TRBJ1-5; d_gene: TRBD1; CDR3nt: TGCAGTGCCTCGGGACAGGGGGCGAAATCTCAGCCCCAGCATTTT; CDR3aa: CSASGQGAKSQPQHF
v_gene: TRBV20-1; abundance: .; j_gene: TRBJ1-2; d_gene: .; CDR3nt: TGCAGTGCTCAAGGGGGAGGGGCCCACTATGGCTACACCTTC; CDR3aa: CSAQGGGAHYGYTF
v_gene: TRBV7-9; abundance: .; j_gene: TRBJ2-1; d_gene: .; CDR3nt: TGTGCCAGCACCGAGGGGAGAGGCCGCATACATGAGCAGTTCTTC; CDR3aa: CASTEGRGRIHEQFF
v_gene: TRBV9; abundance: few; j_gene: TRBJ2-7; d_gene: TRBD1; CDR3nt: TGTGCCAGCAGCGAGGATACAGGGGGCTCCTACGAGCAGTACTTC; CDR3aa: CASSEDTGGSYEQYF
v_gene: TRBV2; abundance: few; j_gene: TRBJ2-5; d_gene: .; CDR3nt: TGTGCCACCACACCGACAGGAGAGACCCAGTACTTC; CDR3aa: CATTPTGETQYF
v_gene: TRBV9; abundance: once; j_gene: TRBJ2-7; d_gene: TRBD2; CDR3nt: TGTGCCAGCAGCGTAGCAGTAGCGGGGCCCTACGAGCAGTACTTC; CDR3aa: CASSVAVAGPYEQYF
v_gene: TRBV12-3/TRBV12-4; abundance: few; j_gene: TRBJ1-2; d_gene: .; CDR3nt: TGTGCCAGCAGTTTCGCCAGTGGGCGGCTCAGCGGCTACACCTTC; CDR3aa: CASSFASGRLSGYTF
v_gene: TRBV12-3/TRBV12-4; abundance: many; j_gene: TRBJ2-4; d_gene: .; CDR3nt: TGTGCCAGCAGTTTAGGGCCCGGGCCCAAACCCCAAAACATTCAGTACTTC; CDR3aa: CASSLGPGPKPQNIQYF
v_gene: TRBV2; abundance: many; j_gene: TRBJ1-4; d_gene: .; CDR3nt: TGTGCCAGCAGTGAAGGGCGGGGACCCGGCAATGAAAAACTGTTTTTT; CDR3aa: CASSEGRGPGNEKLFF